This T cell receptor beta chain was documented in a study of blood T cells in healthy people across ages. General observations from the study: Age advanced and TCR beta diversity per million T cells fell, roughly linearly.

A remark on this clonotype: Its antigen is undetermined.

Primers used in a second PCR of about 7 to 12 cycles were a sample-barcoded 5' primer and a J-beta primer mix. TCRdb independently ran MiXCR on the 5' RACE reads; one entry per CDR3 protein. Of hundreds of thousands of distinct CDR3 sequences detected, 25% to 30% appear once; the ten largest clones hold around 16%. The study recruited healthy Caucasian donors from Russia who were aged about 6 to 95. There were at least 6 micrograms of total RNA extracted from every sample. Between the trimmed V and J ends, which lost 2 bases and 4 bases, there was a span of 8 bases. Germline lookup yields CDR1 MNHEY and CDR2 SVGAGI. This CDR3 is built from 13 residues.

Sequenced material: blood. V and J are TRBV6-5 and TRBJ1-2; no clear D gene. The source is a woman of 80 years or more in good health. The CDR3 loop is CASSYKSLYGYTF. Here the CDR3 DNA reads TGTGCCAGCAGTTACAAGTCCCTCTATGGCTACACCTTC.